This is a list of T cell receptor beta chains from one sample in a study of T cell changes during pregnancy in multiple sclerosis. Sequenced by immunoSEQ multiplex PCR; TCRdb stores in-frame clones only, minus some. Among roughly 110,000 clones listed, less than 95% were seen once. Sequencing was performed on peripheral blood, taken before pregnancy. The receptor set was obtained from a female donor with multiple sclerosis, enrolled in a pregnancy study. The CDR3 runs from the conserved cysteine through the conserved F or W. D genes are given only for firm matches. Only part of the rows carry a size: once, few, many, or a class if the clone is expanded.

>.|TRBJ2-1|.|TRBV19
CASSIDRPTLNEQFF
TGTGCCAGTAGTATAGATCGCCCTACCCTCAATGAGCAGTTCTTC
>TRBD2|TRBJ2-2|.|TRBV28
CASSFRAAGANTGELFF
TGTGCCAGCAGTTTCAGAGCAGCGGGAGCCAACACCGGGGAGCTGTTTTTT
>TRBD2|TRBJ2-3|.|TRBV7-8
CASSLVGTRLDTQYF
TGTGCCAGCAGCTTAGTTGGGACTAGACTCGATACGCAGTATTTT
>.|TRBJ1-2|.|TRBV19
CASSMELLAYGYTF
TGTGCCAGTAGTATGGAACTATTAGCTTATGGCTACACCTTC
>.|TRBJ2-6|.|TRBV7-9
CASSLVRAGANVLTF
TGTGCCAGCAGCTTAGTCAGGGCTGGGGCCAACGTCCTGACTTTC
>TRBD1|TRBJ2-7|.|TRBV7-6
CASSLGQGAYEQYF
TGTGCCAGCAGCTTAGGACAGGGGGCTTACGAGCAGTACTTC
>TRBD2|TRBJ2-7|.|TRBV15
CATSGGTSGAYEQYF
TGTGCCACCAGCGGCGGGACTAGCGGGGCCTACGAGCAGTACTTC
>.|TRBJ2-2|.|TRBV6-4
CASSYGSGPGELFF
TGTGCCAGCAGTTACGGTTCGGGTCCCGGGGAGCTGTTTTTT
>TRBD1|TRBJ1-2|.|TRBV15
CATSREGQYGGYTF
TGTGCCACCAGCAGAGAGGGACAGTACGGAGGCTACACCTTC
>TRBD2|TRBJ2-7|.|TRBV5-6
CASSFAGGYEQYF
TGTGCCAGCAGCTTTGCGGGGGGCTACGAGCAGTACTTC
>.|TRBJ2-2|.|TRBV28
CASSFFPGVTGELFF
TGTGCCAGCAGTTTTTTTCCGGGAGTCACCGGGGAGCTGTTTTTT
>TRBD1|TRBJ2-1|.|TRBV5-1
CASSPGQGNYNEQFF
TGCGCCAGCAGCCCGGGACAGGGTAACTACAATGAGCAGTTCTTC
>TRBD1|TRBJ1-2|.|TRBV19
CASSTGQGANGYTF
TGTGCCAGTAGTACTGGACAGGGGGCGAATGGCTACACCTTC
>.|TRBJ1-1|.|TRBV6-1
CASSINMNTEAFF
TGTGCCAGCAGCATTAACATGAACACTGAAGCTTTCTTT
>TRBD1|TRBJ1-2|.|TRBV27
CASSLSDRVGYGYTF
TGTGCCAGCAGTTTATCGGACAGGGTTGGCTATGGCTACACCTTC
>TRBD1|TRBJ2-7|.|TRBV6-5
CASSTGQGANEQYF
TGTGCCAGCAGCACCGGACAGGGGGCCAACGAGCAGTACTTC
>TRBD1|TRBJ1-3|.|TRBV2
CASRTRTGTGNTIYF
TGTGCCAGCAGAACACGGACAGGAACTGGAAACACCATATATTTT
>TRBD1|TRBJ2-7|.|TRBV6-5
CASSLEGQASTEQYF
TGTGCCAGTTCCTTGGAGGGACAGGCTTCCACCGAGCAGTACTTC
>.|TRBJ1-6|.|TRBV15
CATSLRRDNSPLHF
TGTGCCACCAGCCTCAGACGGGATAATTCACCCCTCCACTTT
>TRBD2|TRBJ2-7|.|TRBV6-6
CASSPRLAGIRYEQYF
TGTGCCAGCAGCCCTCGACTAGCGGGAATCAGGTACGAGCAGTACTTC
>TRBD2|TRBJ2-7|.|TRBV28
CASTLGTSGRPDSSYEQYF
TGTGCCAGCACCTTGGGGACTAGCGGGAGACCAGATAGCTCCTACGAGCAGTACTTC
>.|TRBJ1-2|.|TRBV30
CACGPSRGYTF
TGTGCCTGTGGCCCGTCTCGAGGCTACACCTTC
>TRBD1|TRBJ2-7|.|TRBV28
CASSTLGQGRYEQYF
TGTGCCAGCAGTACGTTAGGACAGGGGAGGTACGAGCAGTACTTC
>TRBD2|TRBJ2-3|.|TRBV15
CATSTAGETDTQYF
TGTGCCACCAGCACAGCGGGAGAGACAGATACGCAGTATTTT
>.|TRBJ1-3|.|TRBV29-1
CSVVTGSGNTIYF
TGCAGCGTTGTAACGGGCTCTGGAAACACCATATATTTT
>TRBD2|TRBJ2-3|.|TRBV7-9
CASSPGTSGLTDTQYF
TGTGCCAGCAGCCCCGGGACTAGCGGGCTGACAGATACGCAGTATTTT
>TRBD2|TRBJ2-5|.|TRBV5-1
CASSLVLAARGMETQYF
TGCGCCAGCAGCTTAGTACTAGCGGCCCGAGGTATGGAGACCCAGTACTTC
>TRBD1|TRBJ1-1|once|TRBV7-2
CASRRTGFNTEAFF
TGTGCCAGCAGGAGGACAGGCTTCAACACTGAAGCTTTCTTT
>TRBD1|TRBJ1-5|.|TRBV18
CASSPAGTGSVQPQHF
TGTGCCAGCTCACCTGCAGGGACAGGGTCAGTTCAGCCCCAGCATTTT
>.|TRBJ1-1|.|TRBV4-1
CASSQRLMNTEAFF
TGCGCCAGCAGCCAGAGGTTGATGAACACTGAAGCTTTCTTT
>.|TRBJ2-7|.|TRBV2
CASSEGAGPTSYEQYF
TGTGCCAGCAGTGAAGGGGCGGGACCGACGTCCTACGAGCAGTACTTC
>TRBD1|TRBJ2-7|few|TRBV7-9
CASSLDGTGISYEQYF
TGTGCCAGCAGCTTAGATGGGACAGGGATTTCCTACGAGCAGTACTTC
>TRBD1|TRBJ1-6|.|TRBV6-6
CASSYDRGNSPLHF
TGTGCCAGCAGTTATGACAGGGGAAATTCACCCCTCCACTTT
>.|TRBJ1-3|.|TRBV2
CASSPGTSSLFGNTIYF
TGTGCCAGCAGTCCCGGGACATCCTCCCTCTTTGGAAACACCATATATTTT
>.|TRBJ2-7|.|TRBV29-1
CSVELLGSEQYF
TGCAGCGTTGAACTCCTGGGGAGCGAGCAGTACTTC
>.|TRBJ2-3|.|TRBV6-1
CASSEFQGTDTQYF
TGTGCCAGCAGTGAATTTCAGGGCACAGATACGCAGTATTTT
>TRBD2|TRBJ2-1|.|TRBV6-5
CASQSGGLSDEQFF
TGTGCCAGCCAATCGGGAGGGTTGTCTGATGAGCAGTTCTTC
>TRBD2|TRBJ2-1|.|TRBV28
CASSLSGLAGVEYNEQFF
TGTGCCAGCAGTTTATCGGGACTAGCGGGAGTGGAATACAATGAGCAGTTCTTC
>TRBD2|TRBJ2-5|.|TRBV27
CASSSSTPGLAGGRETQYF
TGTGCCAGCAGTTCGTCCACCCCGGGACTAGCGGGAGGGCGAGAGACCCAGTACTTC
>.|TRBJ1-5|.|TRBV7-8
CASSFNSGGAFGQPQHF
TGTGCCAGCAGCTTTAATTCCGGTGGGGCTTTTGGTCAGCCCCAGCATTTT
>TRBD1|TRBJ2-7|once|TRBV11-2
CASSLQEGQGQEQYF
TGTGCCAGCAGCCTCCAAGAGGGACAGGGTCAGGAGCAGTACTTC
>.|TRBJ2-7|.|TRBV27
CASSLAGAYEQYF
TGTGCCAGCAGCTTAGCAGGGGCCTACGAGCAGTACTTC
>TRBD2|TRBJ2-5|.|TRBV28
CASSWPTTSGTGGETQYF
TGTGCCAGCAGTTGGCCCACGACTAGCGGGACGGGGGGGGAGACCCAGTACTTC
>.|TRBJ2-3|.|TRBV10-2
CASRSEGIESTDTQYF
TGCGCCAGCAGGTCCGAGGGAATTGAGAGCACAGATACGCAGTATTTT
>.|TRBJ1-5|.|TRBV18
CASSPDYGSNQPQHF
TGTGCCAGCTCACCGGACTATGGAAGCAATCAGCCCCAGCATTTT
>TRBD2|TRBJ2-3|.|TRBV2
CASRGGLAGDPSTDTQYF
TGTGCCAGCAGGGGTGGACTAGCGGGCGACCCTAGCACAGATACGCAGTATTTT